The sequence of this TCR beta chain was determined in a study of persistence of HIV-infected CD4 T cells. The libraries were made with immunoSEQ version 4 in survey mode. Sequenced by immunoSEQ multiplex PCR; TCRdb stores in-frame clones only, minus some. This sample carries roughly 48,000 clones, about 88% of them seen once, and the ten largest clones take 0.4% to 0.6%. This CDR3 region has 16 residues. Trimming took 5 bases from V and 4 from J, leaving 20 bases between them. Germline lookup yields CDR1 SGHVS and CDR2 FQNEAQ. Nonspecific anti-CD3/anti-CD28 bead stimulation represents the broad CD4+ T cell repertoire. Sorting of responding CD4+ T cells relied on upregulated CD40 ligand together with CD69. Donors had CD4+ T cell counts above 400 cells/uL and were CMV-seropositive. CD8+ T cells were removed from PBMCs prior to stimulation. This clone was seen only once. Its specificity is unknown. General study results and limits: TCRbeta richness was lower in CMV- and Gag-responding cells than in anti-CD3/anti-CD28-responding cells.

The chain couples TRBV7-8 to TRBJ1-1, with a weak D call TRBD1 (5 bases). Source: CD4+ T cells sorted from PBMCs after approximately 20-hour stimulation, taken from a patient who received antiretroviral therapy. The receptor comes from an adult woman with HIV who was CMV-seropositive. CDR3 in amino acids: CASSPARGLTGTEAFF. In DNA, the CDR3 is TGTGCCAGCAGCCCCGCCCGGGGCTTAACTGGCACTGAAGCTTTCTTT.